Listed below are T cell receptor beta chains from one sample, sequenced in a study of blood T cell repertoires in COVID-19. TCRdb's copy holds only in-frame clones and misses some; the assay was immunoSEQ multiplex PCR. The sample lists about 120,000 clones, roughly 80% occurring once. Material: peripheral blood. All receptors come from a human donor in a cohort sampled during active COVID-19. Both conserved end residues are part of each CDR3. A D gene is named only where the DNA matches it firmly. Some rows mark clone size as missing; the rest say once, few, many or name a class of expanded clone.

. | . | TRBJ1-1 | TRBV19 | TGTGCCACCTTCTCCGAGCAGGGCGCTGAAGCTTTCTTT | CATFSEQGAEAFF
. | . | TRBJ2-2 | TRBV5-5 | TGTGCCAGCAGCTCCCGGGGCACCGGGGAGCTGTTTTTT | CASSSRGTGELFF
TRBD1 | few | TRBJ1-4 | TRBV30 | TGTGCCTGGAGTGGTCAGGGGGCCCTTAATGAAAAACTGTTTTTT | CAWSGQGALNEKLFF
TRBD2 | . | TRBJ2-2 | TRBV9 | TGTGCCAGCAGCGTAGGTCTAGCGGGGGCCGTCACCGGGGAGCTGTTTTTT | CASSVGLAGAVTGELFF
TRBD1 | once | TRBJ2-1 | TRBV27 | TGTGCCAGCAGTTTGTCGGGACAGGGAGGAAATGAGCAGTTCTTC | CASSLSGQGGNEQFF
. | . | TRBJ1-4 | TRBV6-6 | TGTGCCAGCAGTTTCCGGGGCGCCGGGGGTGAAAAACTGTTTTTT | CASSFRGAGGEKLFF
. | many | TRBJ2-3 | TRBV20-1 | TGCAGTGCTACTAAAACAGATACGCAGTATTTT | CSATKTDTQYF
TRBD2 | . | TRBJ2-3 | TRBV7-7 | TGTGCCAGCAGCCGGGGGGGGAGGACAGATACGCAGTATTTT | CASSRGGRTDTQYF
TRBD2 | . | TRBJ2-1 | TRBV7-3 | TGTGCCAGCAGCTTAATAGGGAGGGAACCGAATGAGCAGTTCTTC | CASSLIGREPNEQFF
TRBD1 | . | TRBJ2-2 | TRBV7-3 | TGTGCCAGCAGCTTAACGCGGCAGGGGGCCGGGACCGGGGAGCTGTTTTTT | CASSLTRQGAGTGELFF
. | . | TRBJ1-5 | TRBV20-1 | TGCAGTGCTAGAGATCAACAACCCCAGCATTTT | CSARDQQPQHF
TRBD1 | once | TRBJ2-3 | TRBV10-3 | TGTGCCATCAGTACTGGACAGGGCACAGATACGCAGTATTTT | CAISTGQGTDTQYF
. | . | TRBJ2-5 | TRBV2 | TGTGCCAGCAGGGGGTTTGGGGCGGCCCAAGAGACCCAGTACTTC | CASRGFGAAQETQYF
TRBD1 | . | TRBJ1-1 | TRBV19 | TGTGCCAGTAGTGTCGACAGGGGGCAAGACACTGAAGCTTTCTTT | CASSVDRGQDTEAFF
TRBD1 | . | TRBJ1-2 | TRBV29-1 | TGCAGCGTTGAAGGAGGCTTGAGGACAGGGGTTGGTGGCTACACCTTC | CSVEGGLRTGVGGYTF
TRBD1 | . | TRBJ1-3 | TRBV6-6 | TGTGCCAGCAGAGGACAGGGTCTCGGTGGAAACACCATATATTTT | CASRGQGLGGNTIYF
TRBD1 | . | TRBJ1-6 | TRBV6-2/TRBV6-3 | TGTGCCAGCAGTTACCGACAGGGGGGTAATTCACCCCTCCACTTT | CASSYRQGGNSPLHF
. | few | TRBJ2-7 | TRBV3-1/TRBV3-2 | TGTGCCAGCAGCCGTTACTCCTACGAGCAGTACTTC | CASSRYSYEQYF
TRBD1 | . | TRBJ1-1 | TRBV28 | TGTGCCAGCAACATTAGGACAGGGTGGAGCACTGAAGCTTTCTTT | CASNIRTGWSTEAFF
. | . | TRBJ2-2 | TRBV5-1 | TGCGCCAGCAGCTTGCAGGTCTCGGGAGGGGAGCTGTTTTTT | CASSLQVSGGELFF
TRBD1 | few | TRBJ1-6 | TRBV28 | TGTGCCAGCAATCCCTCGGGACAGGGAATTTTTTCACCCCTCCACTTT | CASNPSGQGIFSPLHF
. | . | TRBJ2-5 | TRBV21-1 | TGTGCCAGCAGCAAAGGACGGGGCCAAGAGACCCAGTACTTC | CASSKGRGQETQYF
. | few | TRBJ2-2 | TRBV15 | TGTGCCACCAGCAGTTACGGTGGGAGCCTGGCCACCGGGGAGCTGTTTTTT | CATSSYGGSLATGELFF
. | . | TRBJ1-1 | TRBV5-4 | TGTGCCAGCAGCCTGAACAGGGCTTTCATGAACACTGAAGCTTTCTTT | CASSLNRAFMNTEAFF
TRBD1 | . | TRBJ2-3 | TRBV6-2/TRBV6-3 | TGTGCCAGCAGTTCCCTCGGCAGGGGGCCCACAGATACGCAGTATTTT | CASSSLGRGPTDTQYF
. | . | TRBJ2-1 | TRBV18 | TGTGCCAGCTCACTAACTAGGCTTAATGAACAGTTCTTC | CASSLTRLNEQFF
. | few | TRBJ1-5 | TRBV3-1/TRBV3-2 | TGTGCCAGCAGCCAAGGAACCGCACAGAGCAATCAGCCCCAGCATTTT | CASSQGTAQSNQPQHF
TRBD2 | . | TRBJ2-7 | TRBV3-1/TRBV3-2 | TGTGCCAGCAGCCAAGGGGACTACTCATACGAGCAGTACTTC | CASSQGDYSYEQYF
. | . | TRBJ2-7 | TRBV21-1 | TGTGCCAGCAGCAAAAGAGGGAGACTAGCGGAGAACCTCGGGGAGCAGTACTTC | CASSKRGRLAENLGEQYF
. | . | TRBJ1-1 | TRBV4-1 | TGCGCCAGCAGCCAAGATGTCGGGAACACTGAAGCTTTCTTT | CASSQDVGNTEAFF
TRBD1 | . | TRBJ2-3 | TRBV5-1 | TGCGCCAGCAGCTCAGGGGGAAGCACAGATACGCAGTATTTT | CASSSGGSTDTQYF
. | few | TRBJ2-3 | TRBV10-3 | TGTGCCACGCTCCGGACAGATACGCAGTATTTT | CATLRTDTQYF
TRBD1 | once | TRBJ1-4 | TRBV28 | TGTGCCAGCAGTTCTGGGACAGTCAATGAAAAACTGTTTTTT | CASSSGTVNEKLFF
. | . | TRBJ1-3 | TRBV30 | TGTGCCTGGAGCTACACACGGCAGGGATTTGGAAACACCATATATTTT | CAWSYTRQGFGNTIYF
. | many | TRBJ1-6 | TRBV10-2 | TGCGCCAGCAGAGGGGGTTTTGAAAATTCACCCCTCCACTTT | CASRGGFENSPLHF
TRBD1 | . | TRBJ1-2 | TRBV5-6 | TGTGCCAGCAGCTTGGTGGGACAGGGAGTGACGGGCTACACCTTC | CASSLVGQGVTGYTF
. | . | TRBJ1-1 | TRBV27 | TGTGCCAGCAGTCCCCTCGGGAGGGCCACTGAAGCTTTCTTT | CASSPLGRATEAFF
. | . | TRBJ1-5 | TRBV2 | TGTGCCAGCAGCCAAGCCCGCAATCAGCCCCAGCATTTT | CASSQARNQPQHF
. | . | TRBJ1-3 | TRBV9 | TGTGCCAGCAGGGGGACAGGAAACACCATATATTTT | CASRGTGNTIYF
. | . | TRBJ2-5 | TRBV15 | TGTGCCACCAGCGGGGCAGACCAAGAGACCCAGTACTTC | CATSGADQETQYF